This TCR beta chain was captured in a study of shared clonotypes between healthy human individuals. Study as a whole: Researchers assigned three CD4 naive, three CD4 memory, two CD8 naive and one CD8 memory plate to each donor.

The repertoire was sequenced with immunoSEQ multiplex PCR; TCRdb's copy has only in-frame clones and lacks some. The sample gives millions of clones, 95% of which show up once; 0.13% is in the top ten. Germline V gene sequence: CDR1 SGHNT, CDR2 YENEEA. Germline trimming cut 5 bases from V and 6 bases from J; bases unmatched to any gene: 6. The CDR3 loop spans 14 amino acids. CD4+ cells were split into CD45RA+ naive and CD45RA-negative memory subsets. Sample: naive CD4+ T cells sorted from blood. Subset: CD45RA+ positively selected. The chain joins TRBV11-3 to TRBJ2-1; 8 bases align to TRBD1. The receptor was derived from a man aged 18 to 29 in good health. CDR3 nucleotide sequence: TGTGCCAGCAGCCCGCGGACAGGGTTCAATGAGCAGTTCTTC. Its protein is CASSPRTGFNEQFF.